The T cell receptor beta chain described here comes from a study of response to subunit inactivated influenza vaccine. Study-wide findings and caveats: Only a handful of new T cells, the authors suggested, are recruited with each seasonal influenza vaccination.

For this clonotype: The antigen remains undetermined.

The CDR3 length is 17 residues. V lost 0 bases and J lost 5, with 21 bases in between. TCRdb reprocessed the RT-PCR reads with MiXCR, giving one entry per CDR3 protein. The sample contains 150,000 or so distinct CDR3 sequences, roughly a tenth of which appear only once. The input for sequencing was non-naive T cells sorted from PBMCs, taken 35 to 45 days after vaccination. The TCR originated in a man aged 45-60 years who received an inactivated influenza vaccine. The chain links TRBV5-7 to TRBJ2-7; tentatively, D is TRBD1 (6 bases). TRBV5-7 is annotated as an ORF whose role is uncertain. The CDR3 region has the DNA TGTGCCAGCAGCTTGGAAAGCCTAGGACAGTTTTCGAACGAGCAGTACTTC. Encoded protein: CASSLESLGQFSNEQYF.